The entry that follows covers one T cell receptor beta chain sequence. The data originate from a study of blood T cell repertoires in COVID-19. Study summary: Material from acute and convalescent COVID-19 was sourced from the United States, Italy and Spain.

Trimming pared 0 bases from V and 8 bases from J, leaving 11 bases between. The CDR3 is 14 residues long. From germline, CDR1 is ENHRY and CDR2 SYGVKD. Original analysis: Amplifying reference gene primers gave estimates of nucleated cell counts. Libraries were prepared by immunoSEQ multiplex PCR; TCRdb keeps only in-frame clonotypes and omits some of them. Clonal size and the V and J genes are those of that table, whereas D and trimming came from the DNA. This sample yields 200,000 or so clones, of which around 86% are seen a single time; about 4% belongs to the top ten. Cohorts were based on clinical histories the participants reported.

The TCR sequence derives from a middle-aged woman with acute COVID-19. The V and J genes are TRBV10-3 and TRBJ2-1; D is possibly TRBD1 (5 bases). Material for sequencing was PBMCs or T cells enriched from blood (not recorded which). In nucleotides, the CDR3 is TGTGCCATCAGTGAGTCCACAGGCGGCGATGAGCAGTTCTTC. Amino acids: CAISESTGGDEQFF.